The 23 T cell receptor beta chains listed next were all sequenced from one sample in a study of beta chain features in type 1 diabetes. No antigen is known for these receptors. Expressed TCRB transcripts were sequenced because the entire RNA isolate underwent reverse transcription. Sequencing was performed with immunoSEQ multiplex PCR; in TCRdb, only in-frame clones are kept and a portion is missing. Among 240,000 or so clones listed, 20% were seen once. General study findings and limits: Among all four CD4+ subsets, Type 1 diabetes patients had TCRB CDR3s that were moderately but significantly shorter.

The sequenced sample consisted of naive CD4+ T cells from blood. The source is a woman between 40 and 50 years old with type 1 diabetes.

The chain joins TRBV5-1 to TRBJ1-1; D unclear. The CDR3 loop spans 14 amino acids. Germline loops: CDR1 SGHRS, CDR2 YFSETQ. V was clipped by 4 bases and J by 8 bases, with 18 bases between them. Here the CDR3 DNA reads TGCGCCAGCAGCCCCACCCTCGCGATGGGCGAAGCTTTCTTT. Protein: CASSPTLAMGEAFF. The full variable domain, completed using reference TRBV5-1 and TRBJ1-1, is KAGVTQTPRYLIKTRGQQVTLSCSPISGHRSVSWYQQTPGQGLQFLFEYFSETQRNKGNFPGRFSGRQFSNSRSEMNVSTLELGDSALYLCASSPTLAMGEAFFGQGTRLTVV.

This clone was counted a few times. This chain uses TRBV27 with TRBJ2-3; 12 nucleotides match TRBD2. V trimming: 5 bases; J trimming: 3 bases; junction bases outside the gene matches: 12. Germline CDR1 is MNHEY and CDR2 is SMNVEV (reference sequence). This CDR3 region has 18 residues. The CDR3 DNA sequence: TGTGCCAGCAGTCCCTACACGACTAGCGGGAGAGGGACAGATACGCAGTATTTT. The encoded protein is CASSPYTTSGRGTDTQYF.

A few counts support this clone. The chain has TRBV20-1 and TRBJ2-1; the D gene is possibly TRBD1 (6 bases). The ends were cut back, 6 bases at V and 6 bases at J, with 6 bases in the middle. Germline values: CDR1 DFQATT, CDR2 SNEGSKA (reference sequence). The CDR3 has 10 residues. CDR3 loop: CSAGGNEQFF. CDR3 DNA: TGCAGTGCAGGGGGCAATGAGCAGTTCTTC.

This clone was detected a few times. The chain is built from TRBV5-4 and TRBJ2-1; 10 nucleotides align to TRBD2. CDR1 SGHNT and CDR2 YYREEE come from the germline V gene (reference sequence). The CDR3 is 15 residues long. V was pared by 5 bases and J by 3 bases, with 5 bases of the junction left unmatched. The CDR3, as DNA: TGTGCCAGCAGTGTAGCGGGAGGTATCTACAATGAGCAGTTCTTC. Its protein is CASSVAGGIYNEQFF. Using reference TRBV5-4 and TRBJ2-1 for the parts outside the CDR3, the full variable domain is ETGVTQSPTHLIKTRGQQVTLRCSSQSGHNTVSWYQQALGQGPQFIFQYYREEENGRGNFPPRFSGLQFPNYSSELNVNALELDDSALYLCASSVAGGIYNEQFFGPGTRLTVL.

The chain combines TRBV15 with TRBJ2-1; the D is unclear. V was trimmed by 5 bases and J by 8 bases, leaving 22 bases between them. This CDR3 spans 16 amino acids. Germline V lookup: CDR1 LNHNV, CDR2 YYDKDF (reference sequence). CDR3 loop: CATSRSLKNGRDEQFF. In DNA form, the CDR3 reads TGTGCCACCAGCCGATCCTTAAAAAACGGCCGGGATGAGCAGTTCTTC.

This sequence joins TRBV4-1 and TRBJ2-5, with TRBD2 identical over 10 bases. The CDR3 is made up of 16 amino acids. V lost 1 base to trimming and J lost 5 bases; unmatched junction nucleotides: 7. Germline values: CDR1 MGHRA, CDR2 YSYEKL. The CDR3 loop is CASSQVAGGIGETQYF. CDR3 bases: TGCGCCAGCAGCCAAGTAGCGGGGGGCATCGGGGAGACCCAGTACTTC.

The table lists this clone with a few counts. The chain links TRBV5-1 to TRBJ2-1, with 9 bases aligning to TRBD2. The germline V gene has CDR1 SGHRS and CDR2 YFSETQ. Losses at the gene ends were 0 bases for V and 5 bases for J; bases not matched to a gene: 0. The length of the CDR3 is 14 residues. The chain's CDR3 is CASSLGLADNEQFF. The CDR3 DNA is TGCGCCAGCAGCTTGGGACTAGCGGACAATGAGCAGTTCTTC.

Only a few counts were recorded for this clone. V gene TRBV4-1 combines with J gene TRBJ2-5, with TRBD1 matching 7 bases. Trimming cost V 2 bases and J 5 bases; bases outside gene matches: 11. Germline V gene data show CDR1 as MGHRA and CDR2 as YSYEKL. CDR3 length: 16 residues. The CDR3 region has the DNA TGCGCCAGCAGCCAACTAGGACAGGCGGCCGGGGAGACCCAGTACTTC. Its translation: CASSQLGQAAGETQYF.

This clone occurred a few times. The chain combines TRBV29-1 with TRBJ1-2; weak D call: TRBD1 (5 bases). Germline V gene data show CDR1 as SQVTM and CDR2 as ANQGSEA. V was trimmed by 3 bases and J by 4 bases, leaving 12 bases between them. The CDR3 runs 13 residues. CDR3 bases: TGCAGCGTTGAGAAGACAGTTCTCTATGGCTACACCTTC. It encodes CSVEKTVLYGYTF.

This clone was observed a few times. The chain is built from TRBV7-8 and TRBJ2-5, with D uncertain. Germline CDR1 is SGHVS and CDR2 is FQNEAQ. This CDR3 has 14 amino acids. Trimming pared 4 bases from V and 5 bases from J, leaving 14 bases between. The CDR3 region is CASSSLDSGETQYF. The CDR3 DNA follows: TGTGCCAGCAGCTCCCTAGACTCTGGGGAGACCCAGTACTTC. The entire variable domain, with the rest obtained from reference TRBV7-8 and TRBJ2-5, is as follows: GAGVSQSPRYKVAKRGQDVALRCDPISGHVSLFWYQQALGQGPEFLTYFQNEAQLDKSGLPSDRFFAERPEGSVSTLKIQRTQQEDSAVYLCASSSLDSGETQYFGPGTRLLVL.

This clone was found a few times. This rearrangement joins TRBV5-4 to TRBJ2-7; no definite D call. Germline V gene data show CDR1 as SGHNT and CDR2 as YYREEE (reference sequence). The V gene lost 5 bases and the J gene lost 3 bases, with 12 bases spanning the gap. The CDR3 is 13 residues long. CDR3 residues: CASSPSLSYEQYF. The CDR3, as DNA: TGTGCCAGCAGTCCGAGCCTGAGCTACGAGCAGTACTTC.

This clone was seen a few times. The chain uses TRBV28 and TRBJ2-7, with 13 positions matching TRBD2. V shed 3 bases, J shed 6 bases, and the junction held 5 bases outside the gene matches. This CDR3 has 15 residues. CDR1 is MDHEN, CDR2 SYDVKM, per germline. CDR3 sequence: CASSLRTSGRGEQYF. The CDR3 DNA is TGTGCCAGCAGTTTGAGAACTAGCGGGAGGGGCGAGCAGTACTTC.

The chain employs TRBV7-8 and TRBJ2-2, with D possibly matching TRBD2 (6 bases). The ends were cut back, 7 bases at V and 4 bases at J, with 13 bases in the middle. Germline assignment: CDR1 SGHVS and CDR2 FQNEAQ. CDR3 length equals 14 residues. The CDR3 nucleotides read TGTGCCAGCACCTCCCGGAGGGGCACCGGGGAGCTGTTTTTT. Residues: CASTSRRGTGELFF.

The chain uses TRBV4-3 and TRBJ2-7; weak D call: TRBD1 (5 bases). CDR1 and CDR2 from the germline V gene are LGHNA and YSLEER. The CDR3 has 13 amino acids. Trimming left V 1 base short and J 7 bases short, with 11 bases between. The CDR3 is CASSQAGWGEQYF. Written as DNA, the CDR3 is TGCGCCAGCAGCCAAGCAGGGTGGGGAGAGCAGTACTTC.

This clone was counted a few times. This sequence joins TRBV5-6 and TRBJ2-6, with a tentative D call TRBD2 (5 bases). This CDR3 has 17 amino acids. Trimming left V 4 bases short and J 4 bases short, with 18 bases between. Looked up from germline, CDR1 is SGHDT and CDR2 is YYEEEE. The CDR3 sequence is CASSPKGSEAGANVLTF. For the CDR3, the DNA is TGTGCCAGCAGCCCGAAAGGGTCGGAGGCCGGGGCCAACGTCCTGACTTTC.

This chain links TRBV28 with TRBJ2-7; TRBD1 aligns across 7 bases. The CDR3 runs to 16 residues. V lost 6 bases to trimming and J lost 5 bases; unmatched junction nucleotides: 16. Germline lookup yields CDR1 MDHEN and CDR2 SYDVKM. The CDR3 sequence is CASRTDRHRGGDEQYF. CDR3 nucleotides: TGTGCCAGCAGGACCGATAGACACAGGGGCGGCGACGAGCAGTACTTC.

The genes are TRBV7-3 and TRBJ2-5; maybe TRBD2 (7 bases). Germline loops: CDR1 SGHTA, CDR2 FQGTGA. CDR3 length: 15 residues. V was trimmed by 4 bases and J by 2 bases, leaving 14 bases between them. CDR3 DNA: TGTGCCAGCAGCTATAGGGGGGGTCTTCAAGAGACCCAGTACTTC. Translation gives CASSYRGGLQETQYF.

J is TRBJ1-5 and V is TRBV6-4; 7 bases line up with TRBD1. CDR1 and CDR2 from the germline V gene are MRHNA and SNTAGT. J was trimmed by 0 bases and V by 2 bases; bases with no gene match: 10. CDR3 length equals 18 residues. Here the CDR3 DNA reads TGTGCCAGCAGTGACGGGAGACAGGGAGTGGATAGCAATCAGCCCCAGCATTTT. It encodes CASSDGRQGVDSNQPQHF.

The chain has TRBV4-1 and TRBJ1-1, with TRBD1 matching over 9 bases. V lost 3 bases, J lost 1 base, and 3 bases stayed unmatched. CDR3 length: 15 residues. Germline V gives CDR1 MGHRA, CDR2 YSYEKL. The CDR3 coding sequence is TGCGCCAGCAGCCAGTGGGACAGGGCGAACACTGAAGCTTTCTTT. It is translated as CASSQWDRANTEAFF.

The genes are TRBV4-2 and TRBJ1-1; a weak D match, TRBD1 (6 bases). The V and J ends lost 2 bases and 2 bases respectively, with 9 bases between them. Germline lookup yields CDR1 LGHNA and CDR2 YNFKEQ. The length of the CDR3 is 14 residues. The DNA of the CDR3 is TGTGCCAGCAGCCAAAGGGGGGGCAACACTGAAGCTTTCTTT. It encodes CASSQRGGNTEAFF.

A note on this clone: Different DNA sequences within this sample yield the same CDR3. V usage is TRBV5-1 and J usage is TRBJ1-2; D not certain. CDR1 SGHRS and CDR2 YFSETQ come from the germline V gene. Trimming cost V 2 bases and J 3 bases, with 8 bases left between them. This CDR3 spans 13 amino acids. CDR3 sequence reads: CASSFKGDYGYTF. CDR3 DNA: TGCGCCAGCAGCTTTAAGGGAGACTATGGCTACACCTTC. The whole variable domain, remainder taken from reference TRBV5-1 and TRBJ1-2, is KAGVTQTPRYLIKTRGQQVTLSCSPISGHRSVSWYQQTPGQGLQFLFEYFSETQRNKGNFPGRFSGRQFSNSRSEMNVSTLELGDSALYLCASSFKGDYGYTFGSGTRLTVV.

This clone was found a few times. The chain recombines TRBV29-1 with TRBJ1-3; D is uncertain. The length of the CDR3 is 17 residues. Germline CDR1 reads SQVTM; CDR2 reads ANQGSEA. Trimming stripped 2 bases from V and 0 bases from J, with 17 bases between. CDR3: CSVEIPIGLNSGNTIYF. The CDR3 DNA follows: TGCAGCGTTGAAATCCCCATAGGACTGAACTCTGGAAACACCATATATTTT.

This clone was counted between two and nine times. J is TRBJ2-2 and V is TRBV18; D is possibly TRBD1 (5 bases). The germline V gene encodes CDR1 KGHSH and CDR2 LQKENI. This CDR3 has 14 residues. Trimming took off 4 bases at V and 7 bases at J, with 13 bases between the two ends. For the CDR3, the DNA is TGTGCCAGCTCACAACAGGAGAATGGCGGGGAGCTGTTTTTT. The encoded protein is CASSQQENGGELFF.